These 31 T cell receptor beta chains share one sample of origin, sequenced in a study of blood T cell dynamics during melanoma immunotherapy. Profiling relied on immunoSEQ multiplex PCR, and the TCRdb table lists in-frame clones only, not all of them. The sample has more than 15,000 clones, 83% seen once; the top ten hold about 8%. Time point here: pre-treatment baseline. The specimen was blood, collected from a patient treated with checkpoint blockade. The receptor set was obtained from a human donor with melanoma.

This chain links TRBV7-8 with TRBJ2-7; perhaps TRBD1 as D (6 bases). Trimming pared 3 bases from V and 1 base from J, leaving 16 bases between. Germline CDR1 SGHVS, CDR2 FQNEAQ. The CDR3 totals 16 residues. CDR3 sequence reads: CASSFDPTGVSYEQYF. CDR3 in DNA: TGTGCCAGCAGCTTTGATCCGACAGGTGTATCCTACGAGCAGTACTTC.

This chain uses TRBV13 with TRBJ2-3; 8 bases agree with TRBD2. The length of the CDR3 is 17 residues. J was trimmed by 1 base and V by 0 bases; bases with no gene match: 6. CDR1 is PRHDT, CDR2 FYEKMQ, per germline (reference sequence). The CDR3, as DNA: TGTGCCAGCAGCTTAGGGATAGCGGGGACGGGCACAGATACGCAGTATTTT. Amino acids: CASSLGIAGTGTDTQYF.

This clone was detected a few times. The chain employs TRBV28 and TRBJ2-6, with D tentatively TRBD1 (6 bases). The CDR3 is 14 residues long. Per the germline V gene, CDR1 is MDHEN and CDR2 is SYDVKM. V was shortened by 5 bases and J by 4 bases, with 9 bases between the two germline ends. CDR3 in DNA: TGTGCCAGCAGTGGGGGCCCCGGGGCCAACGTCCTGACTTTC. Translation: CASSGGPGANVLTF. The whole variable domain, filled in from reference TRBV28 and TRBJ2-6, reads DVKVTQSSRYLVKRTGEKVFLECVQDMDHENMFWYRQDPGLGLRLIYFSYDVKMKEKGDIPEGYSVSREKKERFSLILESASTNQTSMYLCASSGGPGANVLTFGAGSRLTVL.

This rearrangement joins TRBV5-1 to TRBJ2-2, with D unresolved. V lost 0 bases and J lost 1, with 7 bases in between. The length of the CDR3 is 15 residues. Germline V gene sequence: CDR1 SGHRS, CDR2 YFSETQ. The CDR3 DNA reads TGCGCCAGCAGCTTGGCCGTAGAGAACACCGGGGAGCTGTTTTTT. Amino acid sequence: CASSLAVENTGELFF.

CDR3 protein: CASSAAGVVQYF. The CDR3, as DNA: TGTGCCAGCAGCGCGGCAGGCGTTGTGCAGTACTTC. This rearrangement joins TRBV7-9 to TRBJ2-5; D is unclear. Trimming took 5 bases from V and 11 from J, leaving 15 bases between them. The CDR3 consists of 12 residues. Germline assignment: CDR1 SEHNR and CDR2 FQNEAQ (reference sequence).

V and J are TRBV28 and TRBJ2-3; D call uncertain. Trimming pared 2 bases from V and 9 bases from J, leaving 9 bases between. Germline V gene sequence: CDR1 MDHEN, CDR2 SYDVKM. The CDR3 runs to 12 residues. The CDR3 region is CASSLRDPTQYF. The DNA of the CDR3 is TGTGCCAGCAGTTTAAGAGATCCCACGCAGTATTTT.

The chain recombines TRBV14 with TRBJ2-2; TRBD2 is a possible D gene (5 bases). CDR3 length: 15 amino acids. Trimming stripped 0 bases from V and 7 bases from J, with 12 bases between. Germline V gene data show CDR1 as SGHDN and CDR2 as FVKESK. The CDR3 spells CASSQETGWIGELFF. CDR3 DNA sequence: TGTGCCAGCAGCCAAGAGACGGGATGGATCGGGGAGCTGTTTTTT.

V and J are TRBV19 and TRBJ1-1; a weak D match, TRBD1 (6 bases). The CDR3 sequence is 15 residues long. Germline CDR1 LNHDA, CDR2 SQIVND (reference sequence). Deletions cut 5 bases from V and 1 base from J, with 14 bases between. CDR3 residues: CASSFTGRANTEAFF. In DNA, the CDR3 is TGTGCCAGTAGTTTCACAGGGAGGGCGAACACTGAAGCTTTCTTT.

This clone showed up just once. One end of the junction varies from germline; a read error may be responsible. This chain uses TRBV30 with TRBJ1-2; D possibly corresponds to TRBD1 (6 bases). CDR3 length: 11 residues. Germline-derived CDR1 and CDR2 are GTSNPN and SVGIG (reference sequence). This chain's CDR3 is CAWKSGAHRIF. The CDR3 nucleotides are TGTGCCTGGAAATCAGGGGCGCACCGAATCTTC.

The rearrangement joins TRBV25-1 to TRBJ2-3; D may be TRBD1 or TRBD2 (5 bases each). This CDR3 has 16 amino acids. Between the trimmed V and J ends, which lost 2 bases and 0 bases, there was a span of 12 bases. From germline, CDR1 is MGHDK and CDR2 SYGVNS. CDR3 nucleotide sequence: TGTGCCAGCAGTGAACGGGGCAGCTCTAGCACAGATACGCAGTATTTT. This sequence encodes CASSERGSSSTDTQYF.

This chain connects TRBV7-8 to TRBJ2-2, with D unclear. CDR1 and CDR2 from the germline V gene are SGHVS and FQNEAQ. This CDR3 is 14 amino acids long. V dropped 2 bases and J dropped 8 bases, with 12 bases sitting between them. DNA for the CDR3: TGTGCCAGCAGCTTACGTCTTCCCATGGGGGAGCTGTTTTTT. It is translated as CASSLRLPMGELFF.

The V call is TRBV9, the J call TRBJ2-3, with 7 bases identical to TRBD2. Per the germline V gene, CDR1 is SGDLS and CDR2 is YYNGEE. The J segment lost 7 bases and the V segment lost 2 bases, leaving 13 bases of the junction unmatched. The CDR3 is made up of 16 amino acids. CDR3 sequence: CASSVRAAGVSNTQYF. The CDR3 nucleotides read TGTGCCAGCAGCGTGAGGGCGGCGGGAGTTTCAAATACGCAGTATTTT.

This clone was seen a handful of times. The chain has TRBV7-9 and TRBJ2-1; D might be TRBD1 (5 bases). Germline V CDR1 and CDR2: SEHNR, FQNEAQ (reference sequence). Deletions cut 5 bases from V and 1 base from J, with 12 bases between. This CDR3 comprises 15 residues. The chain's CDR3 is CASSTRTTSYNEQFF. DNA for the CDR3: TGTGCCAGCAGCACACGGACAACGTCCTACAATGAGCAGTTCTTC. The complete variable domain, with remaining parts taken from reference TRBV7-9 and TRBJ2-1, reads DTGVSQNPRHKITKRGQNVTFRCDPISEHNRLYWYRQTLGQGPEFLTYFQNEAQLEKSRLLSDRFSAERPKGSFSTLEIQRTEQGDSAMYLCASSTRTTSYNEQFFGPGTRLTVL.

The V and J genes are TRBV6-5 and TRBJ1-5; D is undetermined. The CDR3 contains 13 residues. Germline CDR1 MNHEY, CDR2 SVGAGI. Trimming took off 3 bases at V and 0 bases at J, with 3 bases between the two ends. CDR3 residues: CASSYRSNQPQHF. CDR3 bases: TGTGCCAGCAGTTATCGTAGCAATCAGCCCCAGCATTTT.

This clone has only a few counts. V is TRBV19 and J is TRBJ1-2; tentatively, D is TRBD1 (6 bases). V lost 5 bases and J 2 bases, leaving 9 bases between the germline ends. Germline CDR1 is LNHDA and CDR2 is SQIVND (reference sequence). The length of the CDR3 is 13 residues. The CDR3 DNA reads TGTGCCAGTAGTCCCCAGGGGAACTATGGCTACACCTTC. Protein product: CASSPQGNYGYTF.

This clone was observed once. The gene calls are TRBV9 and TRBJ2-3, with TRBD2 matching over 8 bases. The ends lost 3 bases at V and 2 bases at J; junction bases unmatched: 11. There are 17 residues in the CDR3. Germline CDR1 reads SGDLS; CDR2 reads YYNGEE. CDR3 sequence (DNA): TGTGCCAGCAGCGCCCGGGAGCGGGAGCTCTTCACAGATACGCAGTATTTT. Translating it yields CASSARERELFTDTQYF.

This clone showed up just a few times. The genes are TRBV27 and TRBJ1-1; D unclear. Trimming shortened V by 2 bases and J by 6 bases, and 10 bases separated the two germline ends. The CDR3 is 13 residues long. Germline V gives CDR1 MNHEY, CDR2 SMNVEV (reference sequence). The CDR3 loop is CASSLLVGAEAFF. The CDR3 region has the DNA TGTGCCAGCAGTTTACTGGTCGGGGCTGAAGCTTTCTTT.

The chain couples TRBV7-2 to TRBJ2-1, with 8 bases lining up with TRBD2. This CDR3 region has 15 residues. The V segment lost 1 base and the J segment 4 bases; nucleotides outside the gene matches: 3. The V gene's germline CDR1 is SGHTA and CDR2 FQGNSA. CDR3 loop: CASSLETSGYNEQFF. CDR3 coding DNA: TGTGCCAGCAGCTTAGAAACTAGCGGATACAATGAGCAGTTCTTC.

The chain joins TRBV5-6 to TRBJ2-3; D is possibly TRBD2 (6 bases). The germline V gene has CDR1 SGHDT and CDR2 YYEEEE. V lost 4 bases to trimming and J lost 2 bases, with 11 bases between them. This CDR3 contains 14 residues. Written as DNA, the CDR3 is TGTGCCAGCAGCCTGGGACTCCCCACAGATACGCAGTATTTT. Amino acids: CASSLGLPTDTQYF.

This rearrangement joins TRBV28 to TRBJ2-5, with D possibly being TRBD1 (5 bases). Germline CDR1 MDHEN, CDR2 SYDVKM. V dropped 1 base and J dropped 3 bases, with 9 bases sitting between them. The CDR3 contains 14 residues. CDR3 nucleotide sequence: TGTGCCAGCAGTTTATTTGGCAGGGAAGAGACCCAGTACTTC. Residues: CASSLFGREETQYF.

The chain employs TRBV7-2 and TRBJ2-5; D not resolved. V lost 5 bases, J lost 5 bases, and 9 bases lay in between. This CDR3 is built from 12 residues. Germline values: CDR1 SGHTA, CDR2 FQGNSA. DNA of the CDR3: TGTGCCAGCAGCCAGAGTTACGAGACCCAGTACTTC. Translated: CASSQSYETQYF.

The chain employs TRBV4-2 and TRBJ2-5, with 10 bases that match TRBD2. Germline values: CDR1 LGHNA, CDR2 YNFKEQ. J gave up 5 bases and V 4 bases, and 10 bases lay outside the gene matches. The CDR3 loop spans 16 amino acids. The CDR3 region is CASSRQAGGPGETQYF. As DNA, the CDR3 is TGTGCCAGCAGCCGACAAGCGGGAGGGCCGGGGGAGACCCAGTACTTC.

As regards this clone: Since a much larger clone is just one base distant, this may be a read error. The CDR3 is CASSLGSGIPTSYTF. In DNA form, the CDR3 reads TGTGCCAGCAGCTTGGGCTCCGGGATTCCGACGAGCTACACCTTC. The rearrangement joins TRBV7-9 to TRBJ1-2; D unclear. CDR1 is SEHNR and CDR2 is FQNEAQ in the germline V gene (reference sequence). The CDR3 consists of 15 residues. The V gene lost 3 bases and the J gene lost 9 bases, with 20 bases spanning the gap.

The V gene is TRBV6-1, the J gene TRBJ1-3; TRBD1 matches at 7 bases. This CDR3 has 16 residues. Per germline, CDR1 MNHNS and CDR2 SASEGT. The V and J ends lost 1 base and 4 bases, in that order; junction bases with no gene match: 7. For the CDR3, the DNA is TGTGCCAGCAGTGAAGTACAGGGGAATATCGGAAACACCATATATTTT. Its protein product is CASSEVQGNIGNTIYF.

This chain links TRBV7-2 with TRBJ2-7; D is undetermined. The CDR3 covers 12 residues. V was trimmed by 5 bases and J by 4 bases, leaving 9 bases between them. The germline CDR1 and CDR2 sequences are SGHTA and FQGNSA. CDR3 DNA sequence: TGTGCCAGCAGCCGCAGACGTTACGAGCAGTACTTC. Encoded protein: CASSRRRYEQYF.

The CDR3 spells CASSLVVLEEKDANEQFF. The CDR3 coding sequence is TGTGCCAGCAGTTTGGTGGTACTGGAAGAGAAGGATGCCAATGAGCAGTTCTTC. This chain links TRBV28 with TRBJ2-1; no clear D gene. The CDR3 is 18 amino acids. Germline values: CDR1 MDHEN, CDR2 SYDVKM. The ends were cut back, 3 bases at V and 6 bases at J, with 24 bases in the middle.

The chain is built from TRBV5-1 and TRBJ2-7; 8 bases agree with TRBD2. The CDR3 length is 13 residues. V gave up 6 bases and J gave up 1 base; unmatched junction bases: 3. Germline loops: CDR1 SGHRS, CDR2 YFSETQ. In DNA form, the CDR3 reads TGCGCCAGCAAACTAGCGGATTCCTACGAGCAGTACTTC. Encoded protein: CASKLADSYEQYF.

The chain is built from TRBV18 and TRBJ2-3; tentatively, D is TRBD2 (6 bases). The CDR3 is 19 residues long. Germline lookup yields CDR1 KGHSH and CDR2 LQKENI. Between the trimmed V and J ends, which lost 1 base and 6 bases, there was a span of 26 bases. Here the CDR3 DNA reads TGTGCCAGCTCACCACTACATGGTCCTAGCGTCCACGGTGGGGATACGCAGTATTTT. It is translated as CASSPLHGPSVHGGDTQYF.

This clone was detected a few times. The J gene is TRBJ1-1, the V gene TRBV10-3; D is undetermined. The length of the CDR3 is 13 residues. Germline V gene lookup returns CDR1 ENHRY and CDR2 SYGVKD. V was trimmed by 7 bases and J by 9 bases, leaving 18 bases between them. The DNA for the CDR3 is TGTGCCATCATGAAAGTCCCCGAGGGCCAAGCTTTCTTT. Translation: CAIMKVPEGQAFF.

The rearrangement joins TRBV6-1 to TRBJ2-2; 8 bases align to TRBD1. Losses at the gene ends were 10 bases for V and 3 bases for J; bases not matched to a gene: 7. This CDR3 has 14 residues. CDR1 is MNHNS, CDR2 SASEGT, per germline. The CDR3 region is CAKRDRWDTGELFF. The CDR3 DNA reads TGTGCCAAGAGGGACAGGTGGGACACCGGGGAGCTGTTTTTT.

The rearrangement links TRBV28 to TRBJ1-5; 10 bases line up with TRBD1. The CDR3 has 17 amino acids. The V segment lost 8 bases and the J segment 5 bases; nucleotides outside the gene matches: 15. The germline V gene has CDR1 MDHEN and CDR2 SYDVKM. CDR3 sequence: CASSPPVDRGLHQPQHF. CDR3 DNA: TGTGCCAGCTCACCCCCGGTCGACAGGGGGCTTCATCAGCCCCAGCATTTT.